This T cell receptor beta chain was observed in a study of CD8 T cells in Susac syndrome. While serving as controls, healthy donors were matched for age and sex. CD8+ and CD4+ T cells were negatively isolated; TEMRA cells were FACS-enriched. As regards this clonotype: Its antigen is as yet unknown.

The CDR3 is made up of 15 amino acids. V was clipped by 4 bases and J by 3 bases, with 15 bases between them. CDR1 is SEHNR and CDR2 is FQNEAQ in the germline V gene (reference sequence). Notes on the study in general: The TCR sequencing and HLA analysis in the study involved a relatively small number of individuals, as the study acknowledged.

Random hexamers were used to reverse transcribe an amount of roughly 0.45 to 1 ug RNA. The amplification used immunoSEQ multiplex PCR on TCR beta CDR3; it spanned 54 Vbeta and 13 Jbeta. TCRdb redid the calling of the immunoSEQ multiplex PCR reads with MiXCR, one entry per CDR3 protein. The sample lists approximately 150,000 distinct CDR3 sequences; around 93% were seen once. The source is a human donor in good health. V usage is TRBV7-9 and J usage is TRBJ1-2; TRBD1 might be the D (6 bases). Sample: CD4+ T cells from PBMCs. The CDR3 here is CASSSTQGRDYGYTF. DNA of the CDR3: TGTGCCAGCAGCTCCACCCAGGGGCGCGACTATGGCTACACCTTC.